A selection of T cell receptor beta chains follows, all from one sample in a study of Ad26.COV2.S vaccination and SARS-CoV-2 variants. Some clones are missing from TCRdb's copy, which holds only in-frame ones; the method was immunoSEQ multiplex PCR. The data contain 350,000 to 600,000 clones, about 89% of them singletons. The sample here was peripheral blood, taken in a trial of Ad26.COV2.S vaccine versus placebo. These receptors were obtained from a person aged 18-65 years who received the Ad26.COV2.S COVID-19 vaccine or a placebo. Both conserved end residues are part of each CDR3. Fields, in order: J gene, V gene, D gene, clone size, CDR3 protein, CDR3 DNA. D genes are given only for firm matches. The size of a clone is reported for some rows only, either as once, few or many, or as a class for expanded clones.

J gene: TRBJ1-1; V gene: TRBV6-5; D gene: .; clone size: .; CDR3 protein: CASSYFTNTEAFF; CDR3 DNA: TGTGCCAGCAGTTACTTTACGAACACTGAAGCTTTCTTT
J gene: TRBJ2-3; V gene: TRBV20-1; D gene: .; clone size: .; CDR3 protein: CSALEDTQYF; CDR3 DNA: TGCAGTGCTTTAGAGGATACGCAGTATTTT
J gene: TRBJ1-1; V gene: TRBV4-1; D gene: .; clone size: .; CDR3 protein: CASSQVLPSENTEAFF; CDR3 DNA: TGCGCCAGCAGCCAAGTTTTACCTTCGGAGAACACTGAAGCTTTCTTT
J gene: TRBJ2-1; V gene: TRBV28; D gene: .; clone size: once; CDR3 protein: CASSADRLSPGLSSYNEQFF; CDR3 DNA: TGTGCCAGCAGTGCCGACAGGTTGAGCCCGGGACTAAGCTCCTACAATGAGCAGTTCTTC
J gene: TRBJ1-2; V gene: TRBV30; D gene: .; clone size: once; CDR3 protein: CALNSGTTGYTF; CDR3 DNA: TGTGCCTTGAATTCCGGGACAACGGGCTACACCTTC
J gene: TRBJ2-7; V gene: TRBV20-1; D gene: .; clone size: .; CDR3 protein: CSASREVGPYEQYF; CDR3 DNA: TGCAGTGCTAGTAGGGAGGTCGGCCCCTACGAGCAGTACTTC
J gene: TRBJ2-7; V gene: TRBV7-9; D gene: .; clone size: few; CDR3 protein: CASSLESGSYEQYF; CDR3 DNA: TGTGCCAGCAGCTTAGAATCAGGTTCCTACGAGCAGTACTTC
J gene: TRBJ1-1; V gene: TRBV18; D gene: .; clone size: .; CDR3 protein: CASSPRRDGTEAFF; CDR3 DNA: TGTGCCAGCTCACCCCGCCGGGATGGCACTGAAGCTTTCTTT
J gene: TRBJ2-3; V gene: TRBV7-8; D gene: TRBD1; clone size: once; CDR3 protein: CASSPDRGLPQYF; CDR3 DNA: TGTGCCAGCAGCCCGGACAGGGGACTCCCGCAGTATTTT
J gene: TRBJ2-7; V gene: TRBV4-1; D gene: .; clone size: .; CDR3 protein: CASSQEDARAYEQYF; CDR3 DNA: TGCGCCAGCAGCCAAGAAGACGCCAGGGCCTACGAGCAGTACTTC
J gene: TRBJ2-1; V gene: TRBV10-1; D gene: TRBD2; clone size: .; CDR3 protein: CASSAGGSSYNEQFF; CDR3 DNA: TGCGCCAGCAGTGCCGGCGGGAGCTCCTACAATGAGCAGTTCTTC
J gene: TRBJ2-5; V gene: TRBV3-1/TRBV3-2; D gene: .; clone size: .; CDR3 protein: CASSSRGRQETQYF; CDR3 DNA: TGTGCCAGCAGCTCCCGGGGCCGCCAAGAGACCCAGTACTTC
J gene: TRBJ2-3; V gene: TRBV6-1; D gene: TRBD2; clone size: once; CDR3 protein: CASSDRGRAIDTQYF; CDR3 DNA: TGTGCCAGCAGTGACCGCGGGAGGGCAATAGATACGCAGTATTTT
J gene: TRBJ2-1; V gene: TRBV2; D gene: .; clone size: once; CDR3 protein: CASSESLEQFF; CDR3 DNA: TGTGCCAGCAGTGAAAGCCTTGAGCAGTTCTTC
J gene: TRBJ2-5; V gene: TRBV11-1; D gene: TRBD1; clone size: .; CDR3 protein: CASRGTGQETQYF; CDR3 DNA: TGTGCCAGCAGAGGGACAGGGCAAGAGACCCAGTACTTC
J gene: TRBJ2-2; V gene: TRBV9; D gene: TRBD2; clone size: .; CDR3 protein: CASSSGSLPTGELFF; CDR3 DNA: TGTGCCAGCAGCAGCGGGAGTCTGCCGACCGGGGAGCTGTTTTTT
J gene: TRBJ1-5; V gene: TRBV4-1; D gene: .; clone size: .; CDR3 protein: CASSQAWAESSNQPQHF; CDR3 DNA: TGCGCCAGCAGCCAAGCGTGGGCAGAGAGTAGCAATCAGCCCCAGCATTTT
J gene: TRBJ2-7; V gene: TRBV13; D gene: TRBD1; clone size: .; CDR3 protein: CASSIGTGTNEQYF; CDR3 DNA: TGTGCCAGCAGCATAGGGACAGGCACCAACGAGCAGTACTTC
J gene: TRBJ2-3; V gene: TRBV7-8; D gene: .; clone size: .; CDR3 protein: CASSLRTVNTADTQYF; CDR3 DNA: TGTGCCAGCAGCCTCCGGACCGTAAATACGGCAGATACGCAGTATTTT
J gene: TRBJ2-2; V gene: TRBV7-9; D gene: TRBD1; clone size: .; CDR3 protein: CATQSTQGANTGELFF; CDR3 DNA: TGTGCCACGCAGTCGACGCAGGGGGCGAACACCGGGGAGCTGTTTTTT
J gene: TRBJ2-3; V gene: TRBV10-3; D gene: .; clone size: .; CDR3 protein: CAISIAVLTDTQYF; CDR3 DNA: TGTGCCATCAGTATTGCGGTTCTCACAGATACGCAGTATTTT
J gene: TRBJ1-5; V gene: TRBV4-1; D gene: .; clone size: once; CDR3 protein: CASSQVQGGQPQHF; CDR3 DNA: TGCGCCAGCAGCCAAGTACAGGGTGGTCAGCCCCAGCATTTT
J gene: TRBJ1-1; V gene: TRBV5-1; D gene: TRBD1; clone size: .; CDR3 protein: CASSLEEGAGKAFF; CDR3 DNA: TGCGCCAGCAGCTTGGAGGAGGGGGCCGGGAAAGCTTTCTTT
J gene: TRBJ2-5; V gene: TRBV3-1/TRBV3-2; D gene: TRBD2; clone size: .; CDR3 protein: CASSQVLAAQETQYF; CDR3 DNA: TGTGCCAGCAGCCAAGTTCTAGCGGCACAAGAGACCCAGTACTTC
J gene: TRBJ2-1; V gene: TRBV18; D gene: .; clone size: .; CDR3 protein: CASSRNRAVGRNEQFF; CDR3 DNA: TGTGCCAGCTCACGGAACAGGGCGGTTGGTAGAAATGAGCAGTTCTTC
J gene: TRBJ1-6; V gene: TRBV5-1; D gene: .; clone size: once; CDR3 protein: CASSVGTGNNSPLHF; CDR3 DNA: TGCGCCAGCAGCGTCGGGACGGGGAATAATTCACCCCTCCACTTT
J gene: TRBJ2-7; V gene: TRBV7-9; D gene: .; clone size: .; CDR3 protein: CASSLATVSYEQYF; CDR3 DNA: TGTGCCAGCAGCTTAGCGACCGTCTCCTACGAGCAGTACTTC
J gene: TRBJ1-1; V gene: TRBV28; D gene: .; clone size: .; CDR3 protein: CASSPPMGARTTEAFF; CDR3 DNA: TGTGCCAGCAGTCCCCCTATGGGTGCTCGGACCACTGAAGCTTTCTTT
J gene: TRBJ1-2; V gene: TRBV2; D gene: .; clone size: .; CDR3 protein: CASSAPYTGPVDYGYTF; CDR3 DNA: TGTGCCAGCAGTGCCCCCTACACAGGCCCCGTCGACTATGGCTACACCTTC
J gene: TRBJ2-7; V gene: TRBV9; D gene: TRBD1; clone size: few; CDR3 protein: CASSRGGQGTYEQYF; CDR3 DNA: TGTGCCAGCAGCCGAGGGGGACAGGGAACCTACGAGCAGTACTTC
J gene: TRBJ1-3; V gene: TRBV20-1; D gene: .; clone size: .; CDR3 protein: CSARDLNTIYF; CDR3 DNA: TGCAGTGCTAGAGATTTGAACACCATATATTTT
J gene: TRBJ2-1; V gene: TRBV7-3; D gene: .; clone size: .; CDR3 protein: CASSLVFGTVYEQFF; CDR3 DNA: TGTGCCAGCAGCCTCGTTTTCGGGACGGTATATGAGCAGTTCTTC
J gene: TRBJ2-3; V gene: TRBV5-1; D gene: .; clone size: .; CDR3 protein: CASSKGWDTQYF; CDR3 DNA: TGCGCCAGCAGTAAAGGATGGGATACGCAGTATTTT
J gene: TRBJ2-5; V gene: TRBV11-2; D gene: .; clone size: once; CDR3 protein: CASSFQLVLREETQYF; CDR3 DNA: TGTGCCAGCAGCTTTCAACTGGTCTTACGAGAAGAGACCCAGTACTTC
J gene: TRBJ1-2; V gene: TRBV9; D gene: .; clone size: once; CDR3 protein: CASSVAIGNYGYTF; CDR3 DNA: TGTGCCAGCAGCGTAGCTATAGGAAACTATGGCTACACCTTC
J gene: TRBJ1-6; V gene: TRBV2; D gene: .; clone size: .; CDR3 protein: CASETDYNSPLHF; CDR3 DNA: TGTGCCAGCGAGACAGACTATAATTCACCCCTCCACTTT
J gene: TRBJ2-7; V gene: TRBV6-5; D gene: .; clone size: .; CDR3 protein: CASANVYEQYF; CDR3 DNA: TGTGCTAGTGCCAACGTCTACGAGCAGTACTTC
J gene: TRBJ1-2; V gene: TRBV28; D gene: .; clone size: few; CDR3 protein: CASRTSYGYTF; CDR3 DNA: TGTGCCAGCAGAACGAGCTATGGCTACACCTTC
J gene: TRBJ2-1; V gene: TRBV5-1; D gene: .; clone size: .; CDR3 protein: CASRDYNEQFF; CDR3 DNA: TGCGCCAGCAGGGACTACAATGAGCAGTTCTTC
J gene: TRBJ2-7; V gene: TRBV7-9; D gene: .; clone size: .; CDR3 protein: CASSPDRYSYEQYF; CDR3 DNA: TGTGCCAGCAGCCCGGACCGATACTCCTACGAGCAGTACTTC
J gene: TRBJ2-7; V gene: TRBV24-1; D gene: .; clone size: .; CDR3 protein: CATSDRNSYEQYF; CDR3 DNA: TGTGCCACCAGTGACAGGAACTCCTACGAGCAGTACTTC
J gene: TRBJ1-6; V gene: TRBV4-1; D gene: .; clone size: .; CDR3 protein: CASSHLPGQFYNSPLHF; CDR3 DNA: TGCGCCAGCAGCCACCTCCCCGGACAGTTCTATAATTCACCCCTCCACTTT
J gene: TRBJ2-1; V gene: TRBV3-1/TRBV3-2; D gene: TRBD2; clone size: .; CDR3 protein: CASSRQNERGGYNEQFF; CDR3 DNA: TGTGCCAGCAGCCGCCAAAATGAGCGGGGGGGTTACAATGAGCAGTTCTTC
J gene: TRBJ2-5; V gene: TRBV28; D gene: TRBD1; clone size: once; CDR3 protein: CASSFTGGNRGETQYF; CDR3 DNA: TGTGCCAGCAGTTTTACAGGGGGCAACCGCGGGGAGACCCAGTACTTC
J gene: TRBJ1-5; V gene: TRBV18; D gene: TRBD1; clone size: .; CDR3 protein: CASSPDRGAQPQHF; CDR3 DNA: TGTGCCAGCTCACCCGACAGGGGCGCTCAGCCCCAGCATTTT
J gene: TRBJ2-3; V gene: TRBV2; D gene: TRBD2; clone size: .; CDR3 protein: CASSPRLAGVDTQYF; CDR3 DNA: TGTGCCAGCAGTCCACGGCTAGCGGGGGTAGACACGCAGTATTTT
J gene: TRBJ2-7; V gene: TRBV3-1/TRBV3-2; D gene: .; clone size: once; CDR3 protein: CASSQAPDSRGYEQYF; CDR3 DNA: TGTGCCAGCAGCCAAGCCCCGGACAGTCGCGGATACGAGCAGTACTTC
J gene: TRBJ1-2; V gene: TRBV6-6; D gene: .; clone size: .; CDR3 protein: CASSYHYRDAGYTF; CDR3 DNA: TGTGCCAGCAGTTACCACTACAGGGATGCGGGCTACACCTTC
J gene: TRBJ2-7; V gene: TRBV4-1; D gene: .; clone size: .; CDR3 protein: CASSQVITGPDEQYF; CDR3 DNA: TGCGCCAGCAGCCAAGTCATAACAGGTCCCGACGAGCAGTACTTC
J gene: TRBJ1-6; V gene: TRBV6-1; D gene: .; clone size: .; CDR3 protein: CASSEFTTGGNSPLHF; CDR3 DNA: TGTGCCAGCAGTGAATTCACGACAGGAGGTAATTCACCCCTCCACTTT
J gene: TRBJ2-7; V gene: TRBV7-8; D gene: .; clone size: .; CDR3 protein: CASSLVGSLAYEQYF; CDR3 DNA: TGTGCCAGCAGCTTAGTAGGGAGCCTTGCCTACGAGCAGTACTTC
J gene: TRBJ1-1; V gene: TRBV25-1; D gene: TRBD1; clone size: .; CDR3 protein: CASWGTGDTEAFF; CDR3 DNA: TGTGCCAGCTGGGGGACAGGGGACACTGAAGCTTTCTTT
J gene: TRBJ1-1; V gene: TRBV12-3/TRBV12-4; D gene: .; clone size: .; CDR3 protein: CASSLLQATEAFF; CDR3 DNA: TGTGCCAGCAGTTTACTCCAGGCGACTGAAGCTTTCTTT
J gene: TRBJ2-3; V gene: TRBV7-2; D gene: .; clone size: .; CDR3 protein: CASSSPLTDTQYF; CDR3 DNA: TGTGCCAGCAGCTCCCCCCTCACAGATACGCAGTATTTT
J gene: TRBJ2-3; V gene: TRBV5-1; D gene: TRBD2; clone size: .; CDR3 protein: CASSLGMEAGGYIDTQYF; CDR3 DNA: TGCGCCAGCAGCTTGGGCATGGAAGCGGGGGGCTATATAGATACGCAGTATTTT
J gene: TRBJ1-1; V gene: TRBV27; D gene: TRBD1; clone size: once; CDR3 protein: CASRQNPGTATEAFF; CDR3 DNA: TGTGCCAGCAGGCAAAATCCAGGGACAGCCACTGAAGCTTTCTTT
J gene: TRBJ1-2; V gene: TRBV5-1; D gene: .; clone size: .; CDR3 protein: CASGRGPQDNYGYTF; CDR3 DNA: TGCGCCTCGGGCCGGGGGCCCCAGGATAACTATGGCTACACCTTC
J gene: TRBJ2-7; V gene: TRBV27; D gene: TRBD2; clone size: .; CDR3 protein: CASSLLSGNYEQYF; CDR3 DNA: TGTGCCAGCAGTTTACTTAGCGGGAACTACGAGCAGTACTTC
J gene: TRBJ1-2; V gene: TRBV30; D gene: .; clone size: .; CDR3 protein: CAWSGTLVNYGYTF; CDR3 DNA: TGTGCCTGGAGTGGCACCCTGGTTAACTATGGCTACACCTTC
J gene: TRBJ1-4; V gene: TRBV7-9; D gene: .; clone size: .; CDR3 protein: CASSLVGGTNEKLFF; CDR3 DNA: TGTGCCAGCAGCTTAGTCGGGGGAACTAATGAAAAACTGTTTTTT